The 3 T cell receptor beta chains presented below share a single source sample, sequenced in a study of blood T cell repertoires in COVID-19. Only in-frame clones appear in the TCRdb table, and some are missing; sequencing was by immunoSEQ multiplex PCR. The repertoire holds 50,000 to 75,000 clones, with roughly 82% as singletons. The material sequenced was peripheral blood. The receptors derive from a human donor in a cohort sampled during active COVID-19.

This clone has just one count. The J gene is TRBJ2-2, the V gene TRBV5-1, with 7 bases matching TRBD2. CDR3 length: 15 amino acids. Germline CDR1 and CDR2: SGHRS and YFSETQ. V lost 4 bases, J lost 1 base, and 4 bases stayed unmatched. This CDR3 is CASSRSGGNTGELFF. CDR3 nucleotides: TGCGCCAGCAGCAGATCGGGGGGGAACACCGGGGAGCTGTTTTTT.

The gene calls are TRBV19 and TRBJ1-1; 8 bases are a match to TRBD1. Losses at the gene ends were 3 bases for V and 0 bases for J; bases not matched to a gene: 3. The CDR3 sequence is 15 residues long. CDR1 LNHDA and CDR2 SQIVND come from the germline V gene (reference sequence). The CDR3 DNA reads TGTGCCAGTAGTATCGGGGACAGGATGAACACTGAAGCTTTCTTT. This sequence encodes CASSIGDRMNTEAFF. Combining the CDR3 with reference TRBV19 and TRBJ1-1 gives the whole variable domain DGGITQSPKYLFRKEGQNVTLSCEQNLNHDAMYWYRQDPGQGLRLIYYSQIVNDFQKGDIAEGYSVSREKKESFPLTVTSAQKNPTAFYLCASSIGDRMNTEAFFGQGTRLTVV.

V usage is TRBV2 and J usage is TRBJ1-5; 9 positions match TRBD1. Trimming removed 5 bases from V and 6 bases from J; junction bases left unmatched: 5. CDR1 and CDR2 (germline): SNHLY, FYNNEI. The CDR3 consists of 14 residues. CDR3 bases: TGTGCCAGCAGTAGGGACAGGGAAGCTCAGCCCCAGCATTTT. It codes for CASSRDREAQPQHF.